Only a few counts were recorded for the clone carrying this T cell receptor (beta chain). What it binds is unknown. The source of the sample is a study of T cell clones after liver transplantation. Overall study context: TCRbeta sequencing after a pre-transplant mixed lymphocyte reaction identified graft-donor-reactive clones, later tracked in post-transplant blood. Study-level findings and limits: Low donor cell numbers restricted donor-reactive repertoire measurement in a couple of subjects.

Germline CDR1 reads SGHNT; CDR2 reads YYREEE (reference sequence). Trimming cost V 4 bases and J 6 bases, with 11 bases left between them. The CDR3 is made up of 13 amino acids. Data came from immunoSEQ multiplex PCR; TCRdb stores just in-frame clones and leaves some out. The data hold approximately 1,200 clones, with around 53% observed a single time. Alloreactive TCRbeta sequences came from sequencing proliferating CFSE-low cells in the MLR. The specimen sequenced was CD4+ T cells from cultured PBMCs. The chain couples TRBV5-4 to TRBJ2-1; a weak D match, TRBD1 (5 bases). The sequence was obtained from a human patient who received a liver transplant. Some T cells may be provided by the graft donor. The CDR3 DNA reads TGTGCCAGCAGCCACGGCAGGGTCAATGAGCAGTTCTTC. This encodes CASSHGRVNEQFF.